This TCR beta chain stems from a study of siplizumab effects on memory and regulatory T cells. On this clone itself: The antigen is undetermined.

TCRdb's copy holds only in-frame clones and misses some; the assay was immunoSEQ multiplex PCR. Here the sample spans 50,000 or so clones, roughly 87% being singletons. Points from the study as a whole: Naive-or-memory phenotypes were unassignable for roughly 80-96% of proliferating CD4+ or CD8+ clones. Most alloreactive clones went unmapped to unstimulated subsets; only a minor fraction mapped.

V was shortened by 4 bases and J by 0 bases, with 7 bases between the two germline ends. This CDR3 comprises 14 residues. From germline, CDR1 is MGHRA and CDR2 YSYEKL. This clonotype originated in a human donor in good health. Sequenced material: naive CD8+ T cells sorted from blood. The chain couples TRBV4-1 to TRBJ1-3, with D hard to call. CDR3 sequence (DNA): TGCGCCAGCAGCCCTACAGACTCTGGAAACACCATATATTTT. Translated, it gives CASSPTDSGNTIYF.